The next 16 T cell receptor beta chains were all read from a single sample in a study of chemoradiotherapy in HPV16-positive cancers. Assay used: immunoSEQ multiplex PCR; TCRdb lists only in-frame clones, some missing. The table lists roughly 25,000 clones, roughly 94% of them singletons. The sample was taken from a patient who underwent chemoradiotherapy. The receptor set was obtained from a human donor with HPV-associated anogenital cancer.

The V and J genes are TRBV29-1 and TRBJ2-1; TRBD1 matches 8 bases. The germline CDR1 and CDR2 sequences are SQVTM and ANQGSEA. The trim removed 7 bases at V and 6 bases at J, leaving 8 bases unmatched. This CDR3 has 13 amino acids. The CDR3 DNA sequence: TGCAGCGCCAGACAGGGGAACCCCAATGAGCAGTTCTTC. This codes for CSARQGNPNEQFF.

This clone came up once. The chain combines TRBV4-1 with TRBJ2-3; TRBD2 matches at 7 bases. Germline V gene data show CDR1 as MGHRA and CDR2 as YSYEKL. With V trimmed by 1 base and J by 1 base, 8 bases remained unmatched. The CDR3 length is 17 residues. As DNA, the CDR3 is TGCGCCAGCAGCCAAGCCCCTAGGGCGGGAGGCACAGATACGCAGTATTTT. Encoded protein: CASSQAPRAGGTDTQYF.

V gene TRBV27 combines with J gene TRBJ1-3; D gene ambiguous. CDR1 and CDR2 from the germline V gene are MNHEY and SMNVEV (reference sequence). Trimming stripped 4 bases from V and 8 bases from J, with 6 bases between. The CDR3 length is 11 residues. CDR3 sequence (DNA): TGTGCCAGCAGTTCGGGTCACACCATATATTTT. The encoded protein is CASSSGHTIYF.

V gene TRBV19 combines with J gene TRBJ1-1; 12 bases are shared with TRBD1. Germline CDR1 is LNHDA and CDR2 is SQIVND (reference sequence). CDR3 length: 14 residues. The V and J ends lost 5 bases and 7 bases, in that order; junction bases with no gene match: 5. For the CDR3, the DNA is TGTGCCAGTAGTGGGACAGGGGGCGGCCGTGAAGCTTTCTTT. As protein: CASSGTGGGREAFF.

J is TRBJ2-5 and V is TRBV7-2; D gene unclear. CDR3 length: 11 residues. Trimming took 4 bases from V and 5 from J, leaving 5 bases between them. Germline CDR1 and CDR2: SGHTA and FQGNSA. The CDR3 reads CASSSRETQYF. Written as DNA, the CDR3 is TGTGCCAGCAGCTCACGGGAGACCCAGTACTTC.

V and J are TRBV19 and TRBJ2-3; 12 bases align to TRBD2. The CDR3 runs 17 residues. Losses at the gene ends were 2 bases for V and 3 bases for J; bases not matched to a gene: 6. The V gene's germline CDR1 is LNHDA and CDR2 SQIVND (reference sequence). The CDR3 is CASSITSGRPRTDTQYF. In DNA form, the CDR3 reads TGTGCCAGTAGTATAACTAGCGGGAGGCCACGGACAGATACGCAGTATTTT.

As DNA, the CDR3 is TGTGCCAGCATGGCGGGGTTGTGGGTGTCTGGGGCCAACGTCCTGACTTTC. Its protein is CASMAGLWVSGANVLTF. The chain couples TRBV7-9 to TRBJ2-6; perhaps TRBD2 as D (6 bases). The ends were cut back, 7 bases at V and 1 base at J, with 17 bases in the middle. Germline lookup yields CDR1 SEHNR and CDR2 FQNEAQ (reference sequence). The CDR3 has 17 residues. The full variable domain, rest sourced from reference TRBV7-9 and TRBJ2-6, is DTGVSQNPRHKITKRGQNVTFRCDPISEHNRLYWYRQTLGQGPEFLTYFQNEAQLEKSRLLSDRFSAERPKGSFSTLEIQRTEQGDSAMYLCASMAGLWVSGANVLTFGAGSRLTVL.

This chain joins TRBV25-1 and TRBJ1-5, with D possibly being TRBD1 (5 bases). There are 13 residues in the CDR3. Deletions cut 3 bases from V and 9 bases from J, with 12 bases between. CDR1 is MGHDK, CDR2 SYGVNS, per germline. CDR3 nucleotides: TGTGCCAGCAGTGATGGCAGGGAATGGCCCCAGCATTTT. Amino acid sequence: CASSDGREWPQHF.

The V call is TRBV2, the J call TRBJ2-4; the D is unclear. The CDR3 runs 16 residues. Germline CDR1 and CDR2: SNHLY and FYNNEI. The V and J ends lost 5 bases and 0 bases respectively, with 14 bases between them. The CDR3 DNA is TGTGCCAGCAGTTCCAACGATCCAGCAGCCAAAAACATTCAGTACTTC. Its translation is CASSSNDPAAKNIQYF.

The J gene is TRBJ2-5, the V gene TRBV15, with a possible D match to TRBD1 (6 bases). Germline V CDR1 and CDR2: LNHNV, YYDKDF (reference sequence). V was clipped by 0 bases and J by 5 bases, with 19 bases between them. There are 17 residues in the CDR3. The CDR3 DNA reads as TGTGCCACCAGCAGAGATGCTGGGGGCAGCTTCCAGGAGACCCAGTACTTC. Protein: CATSRDAGGSFQETQYF.

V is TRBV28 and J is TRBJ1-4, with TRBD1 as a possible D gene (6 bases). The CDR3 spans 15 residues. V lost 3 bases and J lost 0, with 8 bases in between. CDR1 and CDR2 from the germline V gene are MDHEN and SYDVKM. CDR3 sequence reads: CASSLAGATNEKLFF. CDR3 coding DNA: TGTGCCAGCAGTTTGGCAGGGGCAACTAATGAAAAACTGTTTTTT.

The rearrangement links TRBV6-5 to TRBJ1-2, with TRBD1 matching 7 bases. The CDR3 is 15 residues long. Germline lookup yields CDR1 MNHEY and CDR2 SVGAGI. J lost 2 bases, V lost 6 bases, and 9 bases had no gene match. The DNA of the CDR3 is TGTGCCAGCAGCCCCTACAGGGGATGGAACTATGGCTACACCTTC. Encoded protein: CASSPYRGWNYGYTF.

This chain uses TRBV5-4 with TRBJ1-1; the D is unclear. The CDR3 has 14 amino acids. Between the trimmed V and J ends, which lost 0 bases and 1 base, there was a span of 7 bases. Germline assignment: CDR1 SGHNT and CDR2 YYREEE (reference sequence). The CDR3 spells CASSLGPKNTEAFF. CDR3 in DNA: TGTGCCAGCAGCTTGGGTCCCAAGAACACTGAAGCTTTCTTT.

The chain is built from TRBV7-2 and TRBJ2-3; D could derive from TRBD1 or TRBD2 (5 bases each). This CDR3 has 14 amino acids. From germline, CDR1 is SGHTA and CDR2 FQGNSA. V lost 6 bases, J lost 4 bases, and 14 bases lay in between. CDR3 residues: CASRGTLIPDTQYF. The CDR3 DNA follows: TGTGCCAGCAGAGGGACGTTGATCCCAGATACGCAGTATTTT.

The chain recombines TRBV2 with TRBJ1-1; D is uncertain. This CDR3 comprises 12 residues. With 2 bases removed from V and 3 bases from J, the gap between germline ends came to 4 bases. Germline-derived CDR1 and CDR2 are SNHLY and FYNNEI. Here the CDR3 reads CASSESDTEAFF. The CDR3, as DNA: TGTGCCAGCAGTGAAAGCGACACTGAAGCTTTCTTT.

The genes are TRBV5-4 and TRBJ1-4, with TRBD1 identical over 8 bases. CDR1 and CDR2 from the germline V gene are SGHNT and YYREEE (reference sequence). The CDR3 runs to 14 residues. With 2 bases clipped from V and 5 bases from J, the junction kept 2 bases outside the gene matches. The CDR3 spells CASSFRTGNEKLFF. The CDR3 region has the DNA TGTGCCAGCAGCTTCAGGACAGGGAATGAAAAACTGTTTTTT.